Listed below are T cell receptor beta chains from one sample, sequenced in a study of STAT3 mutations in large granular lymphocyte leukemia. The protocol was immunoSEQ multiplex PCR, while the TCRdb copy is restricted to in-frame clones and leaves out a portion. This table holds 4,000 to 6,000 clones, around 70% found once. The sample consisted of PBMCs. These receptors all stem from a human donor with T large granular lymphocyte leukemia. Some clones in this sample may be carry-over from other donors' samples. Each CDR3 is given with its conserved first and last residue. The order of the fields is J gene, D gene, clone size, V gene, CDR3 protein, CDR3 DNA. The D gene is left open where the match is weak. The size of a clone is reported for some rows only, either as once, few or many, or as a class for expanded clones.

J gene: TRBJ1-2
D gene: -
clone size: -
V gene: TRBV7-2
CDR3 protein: CASSLVGKGYTF
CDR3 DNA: TGTGCCAGCAGCTTGGTTGGGAAAGGCTACACCTTC

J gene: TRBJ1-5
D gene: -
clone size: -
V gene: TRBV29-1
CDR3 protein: CSVETSQGQPQHF
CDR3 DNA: TGCAGCGTTGAAACGAGTCAGGGACAGCCCCAGCATTTT

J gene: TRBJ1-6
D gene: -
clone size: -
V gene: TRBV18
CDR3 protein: CASSLEGGLSYNSPLHF
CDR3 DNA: TGTGCCAGCTCGCTCGAGGGGGGGCTATCCTATAATTCACCCCTCCACTTT

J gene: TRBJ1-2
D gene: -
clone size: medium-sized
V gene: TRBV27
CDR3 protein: CASSLRGDGYTF
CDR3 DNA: TGTGCCAGCAGTTTAAGGGGGGATGGCTACACCTTC

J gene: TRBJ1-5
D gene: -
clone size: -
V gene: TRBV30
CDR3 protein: CAWSPDSNQPQHF
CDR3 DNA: TGTGCCTGGAGTCCCGATAGCAATCAGCCCCAGCATTTT

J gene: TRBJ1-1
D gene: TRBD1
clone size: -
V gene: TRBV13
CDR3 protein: CASSSRTGLNTEAFF
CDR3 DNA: TGTGCCAGCAGCTCCCGGACAGGGTTGAACACTGAAGCTTTCTTT

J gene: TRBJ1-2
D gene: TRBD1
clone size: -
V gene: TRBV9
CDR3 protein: CASSVQGGPLDGYTF
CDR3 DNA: TGTGCCAGCAGCGTTCAGGGGGGGCCTTTGGACGGCTACACCTTC

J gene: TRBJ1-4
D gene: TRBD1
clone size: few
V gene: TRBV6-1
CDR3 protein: CASSEGAGTGEKLFF
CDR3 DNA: TGTGCCAGCAGTGAAGGTGCCGGGACAGGGGAAAAACTGTTTTTT

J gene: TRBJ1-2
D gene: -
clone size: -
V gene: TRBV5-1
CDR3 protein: CASSIDRLGHTF
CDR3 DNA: TGCGCCAGCAGCATAGACAGGCTCGGCCACACCTTC

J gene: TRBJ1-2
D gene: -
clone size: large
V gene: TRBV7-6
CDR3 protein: CASSSTLGGQSGYTF
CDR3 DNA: TGTGCCAGCAGCTCAACCCTGGGGGGGCAGAGTGGCTACACCTTC

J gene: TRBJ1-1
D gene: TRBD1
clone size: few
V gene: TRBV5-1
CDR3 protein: CASSGQGGNTEAFF
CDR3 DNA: TGCGCCAGCAGTGGACAGGGTGGGAACACTGAAGCTTTCTTT

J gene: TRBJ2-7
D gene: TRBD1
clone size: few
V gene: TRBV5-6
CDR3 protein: CASSLAYRGSEQYF
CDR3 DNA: TGTGCCAGCAGCTTGGCCTACAGGGGAAGCGAGCAGTACTTC

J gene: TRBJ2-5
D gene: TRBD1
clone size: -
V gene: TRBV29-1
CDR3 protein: CSVVWTGEKTQYF
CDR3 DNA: TGCAGCGTAGTTTGGACAGGGGAAAAGACCCAGTACTTC

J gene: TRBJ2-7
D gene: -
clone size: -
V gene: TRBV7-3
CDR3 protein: CASSFMGGFSYEQYF
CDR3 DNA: TGTGCCAGCAGCTTCATGGGGGGATTCTCATACGAGCAGTACTTC

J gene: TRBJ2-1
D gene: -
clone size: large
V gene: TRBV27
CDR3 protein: CASSLLGLLNTLSYNEQFF
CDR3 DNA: TGTGCCAGCAGTTTATTGGGTCTGCTCAACACCCTTTCCTACAATGAGCAGTTCTTC

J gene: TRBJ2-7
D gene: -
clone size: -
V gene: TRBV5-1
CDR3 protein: CASSSGTASSYEQYF
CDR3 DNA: TGCGCCAGCAGCTCTGGGACGGCTAGCTCCTACGAGCAGTACTTC

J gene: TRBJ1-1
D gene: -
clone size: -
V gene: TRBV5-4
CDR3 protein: CASSPPGQMNTEAFF
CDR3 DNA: TGTGCCAGCAGCCCGCCGGGACAAATGAACACTGAAGCTTTCTTT

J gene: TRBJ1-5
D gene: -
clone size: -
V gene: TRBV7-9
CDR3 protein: CASSLALQGRNQPQHF
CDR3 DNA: TGTGCCAGCAGCTTAGCATTACAGGGCCGGAATCAGCCCCAGCATTTT

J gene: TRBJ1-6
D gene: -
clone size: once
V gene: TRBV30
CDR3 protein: CAWSVGRNSPLHF
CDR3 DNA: TGTGCCTGGAGTGTAGGGAGAAATTCACCCCTCCACTTT

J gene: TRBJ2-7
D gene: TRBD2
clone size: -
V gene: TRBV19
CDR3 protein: CASRPSGRLEEQYF
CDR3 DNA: TGTGCCAGTAGGCCCAGCGGGAGGTTGGAGGAGCAGTACTTC

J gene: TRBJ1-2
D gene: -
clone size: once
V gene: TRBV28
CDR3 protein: CASSVGGDGYGYTF
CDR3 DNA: TGTGCCAGCAGTGTAGGGGGGGATGGCTATGGCTACACCTTC

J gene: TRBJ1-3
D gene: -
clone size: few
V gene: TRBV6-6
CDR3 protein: CASSRDSRNTIYF
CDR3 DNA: TGTGCCAGCAGTAGAGACAGTAGAAACACCATATATTTT

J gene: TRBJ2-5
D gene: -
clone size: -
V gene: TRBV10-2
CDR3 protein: CASKGGLPQTQYF
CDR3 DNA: TGCGCCAGCAAGGGGGGACTCCCACAGACCCAGTACTTC

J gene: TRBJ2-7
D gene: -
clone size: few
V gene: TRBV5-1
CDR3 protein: CASSIESGTPYEQYF
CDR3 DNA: TGCGCCAGCAGCATTGAGTCCGGGACGCCCTACGAGCAGTACTTC

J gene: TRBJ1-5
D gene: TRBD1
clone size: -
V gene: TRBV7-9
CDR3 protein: CASSLTGEGNQPQHF
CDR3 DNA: TGTGCCAGCAGCTTAACAGGGGAGGGCAATCAGCCCCAGCATTTT

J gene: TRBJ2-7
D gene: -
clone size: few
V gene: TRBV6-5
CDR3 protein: CASSPPGREQYF
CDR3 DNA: TGTGCCAGCAGTCCCCCGGGGCGAGAGCAGTACTTC

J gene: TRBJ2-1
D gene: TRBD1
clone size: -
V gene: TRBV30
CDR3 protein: CAWVVQGAYNEQFF
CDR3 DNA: TGTGCCTGGGTAGTTCAGGGGGCTTACAATGAGCAGTTCTTC

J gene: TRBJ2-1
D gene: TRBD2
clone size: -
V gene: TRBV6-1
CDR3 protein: CASSEVAGDGQFF
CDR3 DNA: TGTGCCAGCAGTGAGGTAGCGGGGGATGGGCAGTTCTTC

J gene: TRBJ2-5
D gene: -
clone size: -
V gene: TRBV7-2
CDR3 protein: CASSLAPGGGLQETQYF
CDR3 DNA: TGTGCCAGCAGCTTAGCCCCTGGCGGGGGCCTCCAAGAGACCCAGTACTTC

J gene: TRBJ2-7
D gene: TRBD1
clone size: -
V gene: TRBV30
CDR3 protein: CAWSTKQGNYEQYF
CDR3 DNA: TGTGCCTGGAGTACTAAACAGGGGAATTACGAGCAGTACTTC

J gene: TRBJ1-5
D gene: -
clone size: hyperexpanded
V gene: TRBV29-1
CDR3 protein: CSVAGLDQPQHF
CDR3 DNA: TGCAGCGTTGCAGGGCTGGATCAGCCCCAGCATTTT

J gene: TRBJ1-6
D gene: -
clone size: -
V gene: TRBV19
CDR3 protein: CASSHTGYNSPLHF
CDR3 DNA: TGTGCCAGTAGTCACACAGGCTATAATTCACCCCTCCACTTT

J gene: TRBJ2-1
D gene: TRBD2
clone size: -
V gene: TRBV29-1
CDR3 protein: CSVEPGRGGMRSYNEQFF
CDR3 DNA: TGCAGCGTTGAACCGGGCCGGGGGGGAATGAGGTCCTACAATGAGCAGTTCTTC

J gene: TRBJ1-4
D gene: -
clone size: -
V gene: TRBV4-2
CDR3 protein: CASSQGGEREKLFF
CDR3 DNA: TGTGCCAGCAGCCAAGGCGGGGAACGCGAAAAACTGTTTTTT

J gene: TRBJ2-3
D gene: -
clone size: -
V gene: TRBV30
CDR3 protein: CAWSNRGDTQYF
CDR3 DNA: TGTGCCTGGAGCAACCGTGGAGATACGCAGTATTTT

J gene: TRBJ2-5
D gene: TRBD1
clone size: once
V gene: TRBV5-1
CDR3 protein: CASSLQPGTGSETQYF
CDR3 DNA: TGCGCCAGCAGCTTGCAACCGGGGACAGGGAGTGAGACCCAGTACTTC

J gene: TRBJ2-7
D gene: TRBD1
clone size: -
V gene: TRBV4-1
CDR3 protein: CASSLTNTGDSEQYF
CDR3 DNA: TGCGCCAGCAGCCTCACAAACACAGGGGATTCCGAGCAGTACTTC

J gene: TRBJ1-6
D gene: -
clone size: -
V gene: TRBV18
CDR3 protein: CASSPGDLPLHF
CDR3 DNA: TGTGCCAGCTCACCAGGCGACTTACCCCTCCACTTT

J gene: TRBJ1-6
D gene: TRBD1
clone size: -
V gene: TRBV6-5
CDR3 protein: CASRFRQGFNSPLHF
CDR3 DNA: TGTGCCAGCAGGTTCCGACAGGGGTTCAATTCACCCCTCCACTTT

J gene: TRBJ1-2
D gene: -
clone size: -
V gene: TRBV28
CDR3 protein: CASSSGAAPNYGYTF
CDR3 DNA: TGTGCCAGCAGTTCCGGGGCAGCGCCGAACTATGGCTACACCTTC

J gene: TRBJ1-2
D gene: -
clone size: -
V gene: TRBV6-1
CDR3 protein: CASSDGGYGYTF
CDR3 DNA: TGTGCCAGCAGTGATGGAGGGTATGGCTACACCTTC

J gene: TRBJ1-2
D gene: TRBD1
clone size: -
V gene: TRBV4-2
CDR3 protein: CASSRETGPYGYTF
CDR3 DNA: TGTGCCAGCAGCCGAGAGACAGGGCCCTATGGCTACACCTTC

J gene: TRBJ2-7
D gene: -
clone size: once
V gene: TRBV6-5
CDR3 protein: CASSKLAHEQYF
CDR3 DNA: TGTGCCAGCAGTAAATTAGCCCACGAGCAGTACTTC

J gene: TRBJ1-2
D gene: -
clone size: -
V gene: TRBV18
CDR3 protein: CASSSLSADNYGYTF
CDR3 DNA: TGTGCCAGCTCATCCCTATCAGCGGATAACTATGGCTACACCTTC

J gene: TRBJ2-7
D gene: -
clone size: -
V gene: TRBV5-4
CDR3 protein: CASSLAGSTGEQYF
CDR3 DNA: TGTGCCAGCAGCTTGGCCGGGAGTACGGGTGAGCAGTACTTC

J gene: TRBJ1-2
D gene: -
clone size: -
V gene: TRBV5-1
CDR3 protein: CASSLEGSGYTF
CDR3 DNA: TGCGCCAGCAGCTTGGAGGGCTCTGGCTACACCTTC

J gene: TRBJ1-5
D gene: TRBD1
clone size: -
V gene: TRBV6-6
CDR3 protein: CASSYGRDRVNQPQHF
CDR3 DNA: TGTGCCAGCAGTTACGGTCGGGACAGGGTCAATCAGCCCCAGCATTTT

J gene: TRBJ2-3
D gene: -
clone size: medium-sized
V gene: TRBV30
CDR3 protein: CAWEGGTDTQYF
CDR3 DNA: TGTGCCTGGGAGGGGGGCACAGATACGCAGTATTTT

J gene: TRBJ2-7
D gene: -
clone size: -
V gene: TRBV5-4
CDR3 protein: CASSLKGIYEQYF
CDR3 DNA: TGTGCCAGCAGCTTGAAGGGTATTTACGAGCAGTACTTC

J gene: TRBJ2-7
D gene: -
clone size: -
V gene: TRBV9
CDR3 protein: CASSVARGGGNSYEQYF
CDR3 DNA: TGTGCCAGCAGCGTAGCTCGGGGTGGCGGTAACTCCTACGAGCAGTACTTC

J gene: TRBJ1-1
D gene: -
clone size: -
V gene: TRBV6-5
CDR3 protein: CASSPSQGNTEAFF
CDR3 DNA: TGTGCCAGCAGTCCCTCACAGGGAAACACTGAAGCTTTCTTT

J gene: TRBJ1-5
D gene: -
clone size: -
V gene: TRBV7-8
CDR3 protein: CASSLGRGNQPQHF
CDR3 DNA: TGTGCCAGCAGCTTAGGACGCGGCAATCAGCCCCAGCATTTT

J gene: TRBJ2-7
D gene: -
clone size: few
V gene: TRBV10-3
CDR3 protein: CAISAGSNEQYF
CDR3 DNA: TGTGCCATCAGTGCGGGAAGTAACGAGCAGTACTTC

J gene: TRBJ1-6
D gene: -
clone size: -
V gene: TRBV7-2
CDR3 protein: CASSLRTASTNSPLHF
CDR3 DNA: TGTGCCAGCAGCTTACGAACAGCCAGCACGAATTCACCCCTCCACTTT

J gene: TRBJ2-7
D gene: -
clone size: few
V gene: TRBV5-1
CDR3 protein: CASSLLRLRDEQYF
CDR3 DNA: TGCGCCAGCAGCTTGTTAAGGTTAAGAGACGAGCAGTACTTC